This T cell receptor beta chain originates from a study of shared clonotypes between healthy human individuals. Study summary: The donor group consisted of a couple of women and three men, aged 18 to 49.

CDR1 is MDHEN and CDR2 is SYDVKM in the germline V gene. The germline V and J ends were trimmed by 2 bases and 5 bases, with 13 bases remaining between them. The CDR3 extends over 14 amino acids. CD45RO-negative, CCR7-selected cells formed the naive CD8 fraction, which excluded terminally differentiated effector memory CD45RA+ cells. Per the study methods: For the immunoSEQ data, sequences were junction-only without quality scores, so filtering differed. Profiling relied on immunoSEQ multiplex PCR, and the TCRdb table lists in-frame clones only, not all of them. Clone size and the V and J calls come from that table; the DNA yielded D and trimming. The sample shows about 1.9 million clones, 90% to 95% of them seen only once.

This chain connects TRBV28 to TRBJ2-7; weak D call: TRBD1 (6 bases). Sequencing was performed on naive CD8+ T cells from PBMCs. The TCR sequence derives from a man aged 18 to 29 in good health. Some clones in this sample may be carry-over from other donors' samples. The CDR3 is CASSLGGRGHEQYF. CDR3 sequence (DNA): TGTGCCAGCAGTTTAGGGGGCAGGGGCCACGAGCAGTACTTC.